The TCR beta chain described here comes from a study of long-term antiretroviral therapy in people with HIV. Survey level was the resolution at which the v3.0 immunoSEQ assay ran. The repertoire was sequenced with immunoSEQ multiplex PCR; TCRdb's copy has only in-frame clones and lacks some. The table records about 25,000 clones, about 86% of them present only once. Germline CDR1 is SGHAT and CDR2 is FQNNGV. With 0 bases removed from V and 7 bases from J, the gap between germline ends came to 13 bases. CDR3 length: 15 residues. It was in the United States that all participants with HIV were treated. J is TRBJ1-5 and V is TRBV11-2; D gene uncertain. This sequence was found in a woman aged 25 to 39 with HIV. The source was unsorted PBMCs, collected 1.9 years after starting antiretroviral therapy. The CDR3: CASSLDGGNGQPQHF. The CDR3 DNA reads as TGTGCCAGCAGCTTAGATGGAGGGAACGGCCAGCCCCAGCATTTT.